The present entry profiles one T cell receptor (beta chain) with its context. Its cognate antigen is unknown. This sample was included in a study of tumor-infiltrating lymphocytes in localized non-small cell lung cancer. Study-level information: Some samples were collected after neoadjuvant chemotherapy; smokers, never-smokers and several histologies were included.

Generated by immunoSEQ multiplex PCR, the TCRdb table keeps only in-frame clones and is missing some. The top ten clones hold 9% to 15% of a sample with 13,000 or so clones, around four fifths of them seen once. Germline-derived CDR1 and CDR2 are SGHTA and FQGNSA. The CDR3 is made up of 15 amino acids. The junction had 3 bases not matched to a gene; V was cut back by 5 bases and J by 4 bases. The study, taken as a whole, reports: Higher tumor T cell infiltration than in uninvolved lung was supported by TCRbeta sequencing.

Sequencing input: uninvolved lung tissue not adjacent to the tumor. This chain connects TRBV7-2 to TRBJ2-2, with 11 bases fitting TRBD2. This TCR came from a human donor with non-small cell lung cancer. In DNA form, the CDR3 reads TGTGCCAGCAGCCCTGGGACTAGCGGCACCGGGGAGCTGTTTTTT. This gives the protein CASSPGTSGTGELFF.